This T cell receptor beta chain came from a study of a mutant IDH1 vaccine in newly diagnosed glioma. For the study at large: With temozolomide cycles, or 4-6 weeks after radiotherapy alone, vaccination was started.

Concerning this clone itself: Its matching antigen is unknown.

The germline V gene has CDR1 GTSNPN and CDR2 SVGIG (reference sequence). After removal of 4 bases from V and 5 bases from J, the junction contained 13 bases not matched to a gene. The CDR3 extends over 15 amino acids. Libraries were prepared by immunoSEQ multiplex PCR; TCRdb keeps only in-frame clonotypes and omits some of them. The sample consists of tens of thousands of clones, around 76% of them appearing once. Time point in this sample: week 23, last vaccination. Doses consisted of 300 ug of mutant IDH1 20-mer peptide each, paired with topical imiquimod. This sequence joins TRBV30 and TRBJ2-5; 7 positions agree with TRBD2. The sequence was collected from a man between 45 and 60 years old with glioma. Sample: PBMCs, taken from a glioma patient whose treatment included an IDH1 peptide vaccine. For the CDR3, the DNA is TGTGCCTGGACCCCCCAATGGGGAGGGAGTGAGACCCAGTACTTC. This encodes CAWTPQWGGSETQYF.